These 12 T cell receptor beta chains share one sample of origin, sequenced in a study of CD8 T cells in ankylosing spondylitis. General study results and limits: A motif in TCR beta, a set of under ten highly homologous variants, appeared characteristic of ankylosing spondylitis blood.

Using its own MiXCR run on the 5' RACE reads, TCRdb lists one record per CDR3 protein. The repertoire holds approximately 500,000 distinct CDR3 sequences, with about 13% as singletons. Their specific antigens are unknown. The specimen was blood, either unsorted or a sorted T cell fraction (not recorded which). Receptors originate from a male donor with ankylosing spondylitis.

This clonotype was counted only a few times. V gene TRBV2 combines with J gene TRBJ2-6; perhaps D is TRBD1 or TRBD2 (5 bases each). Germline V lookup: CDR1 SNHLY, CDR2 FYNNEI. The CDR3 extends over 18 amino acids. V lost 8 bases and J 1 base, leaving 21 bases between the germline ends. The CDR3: CASPFGGYKTSGANVLTF. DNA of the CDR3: TGTGCCAGCCCCTTTGGGGGATACAAAACGTCTGGGGCCAACGTCCTGACTTTC.

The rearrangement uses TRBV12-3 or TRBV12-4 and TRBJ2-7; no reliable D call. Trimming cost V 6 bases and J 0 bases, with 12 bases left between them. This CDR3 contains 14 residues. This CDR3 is CASSPIASSYEQYF. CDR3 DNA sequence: TGTGCCAGCAGCCCCATCGCCAGCTCCTACGAGCAGTACTTC.

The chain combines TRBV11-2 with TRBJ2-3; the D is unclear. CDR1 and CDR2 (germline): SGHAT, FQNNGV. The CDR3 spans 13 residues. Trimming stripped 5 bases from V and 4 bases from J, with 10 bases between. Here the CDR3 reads CASSPSRPDTQYF. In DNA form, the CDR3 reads TGTGCCAGCAGCCCCTCGAGGCCAGATACGCAGTATTTT. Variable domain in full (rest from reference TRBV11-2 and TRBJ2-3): EAGVAQSPRYKIIEKRQSVAFWCNPISGHATLYWYQQILGQGPKLLIQFQNNGVVDDSQLPKDRFSAERLKGVDSTLKIQPAKLEDSAVYLCASSPSRPDTQYFGPGTRLTVL.

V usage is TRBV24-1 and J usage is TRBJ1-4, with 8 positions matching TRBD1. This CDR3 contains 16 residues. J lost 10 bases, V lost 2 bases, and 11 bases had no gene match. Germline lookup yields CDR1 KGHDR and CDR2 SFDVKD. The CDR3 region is CATSDYPDRVSGKLFF. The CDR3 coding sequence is TGTGCCACCAGTGATTACCCGGACAGGGTTTCTGGAAAACTGTTTTTT.

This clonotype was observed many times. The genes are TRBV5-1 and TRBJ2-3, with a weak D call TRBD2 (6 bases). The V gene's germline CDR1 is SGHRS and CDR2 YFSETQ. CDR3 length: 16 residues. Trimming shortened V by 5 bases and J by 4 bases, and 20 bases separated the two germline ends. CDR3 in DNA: TGCGCCAGCAGTCCGTTAGCGGCCCGTACATCAGATACGCAGTATTTT. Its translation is CASSPLAARTSDTQYF.

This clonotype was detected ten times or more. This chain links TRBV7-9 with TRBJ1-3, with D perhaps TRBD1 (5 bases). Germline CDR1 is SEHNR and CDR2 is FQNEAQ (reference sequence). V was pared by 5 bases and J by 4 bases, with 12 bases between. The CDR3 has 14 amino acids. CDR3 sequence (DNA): TGTGCCAGCAGCAGCCACGGGGCCGGAAACACCATATATTTT. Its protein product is CASSSHGAGNTIYF.

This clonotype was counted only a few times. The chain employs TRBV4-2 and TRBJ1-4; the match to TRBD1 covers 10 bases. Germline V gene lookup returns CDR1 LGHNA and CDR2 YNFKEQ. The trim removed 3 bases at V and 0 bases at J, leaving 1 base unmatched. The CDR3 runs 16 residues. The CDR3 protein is CASSQTGGATNEKLFF. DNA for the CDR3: TGTGCCAGCAGCCAGACAGGGGGCGCAACTAATGAAAAACTGTTTTTT.

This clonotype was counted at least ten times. CDR3 nucleotide sequence: TGTGCCATCAGTGAGCACGGACTAGTTGGGAAATCGGTCTACGAGCAGTACTTC. It encodes CAISEHGLVGKSVYEQYF. V usage is TRBV10-3 and J usage is TRBJ2-7, with 7 bases that match TRBD2. Per the germline V gene, CDR1 is ENHRY and CDR2 is SYGVKD. The V and J ends lost 2 bases and 3 bases, in that order; junction bases with no gene match: 16. This CDR3 spans 18 amino acids.

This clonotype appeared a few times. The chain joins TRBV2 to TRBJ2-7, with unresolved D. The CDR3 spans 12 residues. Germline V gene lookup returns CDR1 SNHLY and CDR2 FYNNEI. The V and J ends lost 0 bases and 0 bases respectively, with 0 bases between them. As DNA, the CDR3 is TGTGCCAGCAGTGAAGCCTCCTACGAGCAGTACTTC. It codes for CASSEASYEQYF.

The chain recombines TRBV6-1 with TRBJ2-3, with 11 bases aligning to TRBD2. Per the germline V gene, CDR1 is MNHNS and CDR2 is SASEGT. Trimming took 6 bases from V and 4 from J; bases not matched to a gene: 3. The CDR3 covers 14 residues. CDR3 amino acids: CASRGLAVADTQYF. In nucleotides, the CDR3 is TGTGCCAGCAGGGGACTAGCGGTAGCAGATACGCAGTATTTT.

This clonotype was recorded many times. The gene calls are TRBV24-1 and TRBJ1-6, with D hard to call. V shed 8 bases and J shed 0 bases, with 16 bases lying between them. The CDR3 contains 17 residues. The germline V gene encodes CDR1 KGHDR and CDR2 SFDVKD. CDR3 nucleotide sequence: TGTGCCACCACCTCGAGAGGGAACAGCTCCTATAATTCACCCCTCCACTTT. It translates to CATTSRGNSSYNSPLHF.

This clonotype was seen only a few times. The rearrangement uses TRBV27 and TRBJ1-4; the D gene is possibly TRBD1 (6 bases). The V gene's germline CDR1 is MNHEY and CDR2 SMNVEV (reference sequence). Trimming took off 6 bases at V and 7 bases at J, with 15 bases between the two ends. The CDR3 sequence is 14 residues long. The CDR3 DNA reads TGTGCCAGCAGGGCGACAGGAGGGGGTGAAAAACTGTTTTTT. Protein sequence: CASRATGGGEKLFF.